Each of the 13 T cell receptor beta chains below was sequenced from the same sample in a study of technical replicates of blood from a handful of donors. TCRdb's table, derived via immunoSEQ multiplex PCR, lists solely in-frame clones and lacks some. Of fewer than 70,000 clones in the sample, about 86% were seen once. Material: PBMCs. These receptors were taken from a human donor in good health. Some clones in this sample may be carry-over from other donors' samples.

This chain joins TRBV10-3 and TRBJ2-7, with 11 bases aligning to TRBD2. Per the germline V gene, CDR1 is ENHRY and CDR2 is SYGVKD. The V segment lost 3 bases and the J segment 3 bases; nucleotides outside the gene matches: 10. The CDR3 is 17 amino acids. CDR3 DNA sequence: TGTGCCATCAGTGACGGGCTAGCGGGAGGTTCCGACTACGAGCAGTACTTC. Amino acids: CAISDGLAGGSDYEQYF.

The gene calls are TRBV6-5 and TRBJ1-2; D is possibly TRBD1 (5 bases). Germline-derived CDR1 and CDR2 are MNHEY and SVGAGI. Trimming left V 6 bases short and J 7 bases short, with 18 bases between. CDR3 size: 14 residues. The CDR3 reads CASSPSGGVAGYTF. CDR3 nucleotide sequence: TGTGCCAGCAGCCCATCGGGAGGGGTCGCTGGCTACACCTTC.

This clone has a handful of counts. The rearrangement uses TRBV5-4 and TRBJ2-7; 11 nucleotides line up with TRBD2. J was trimmed by 6 bases and V by 0 bases; bases with no gene match: 5. CDR1 and CDR2 from the germline V gene are SGHNT and YYREEE (reference sequence). The CDR3 spans 15 residues. DNA for the CDR3: TGTGCCAGCAGCTTGGAAACTAGCGGGAGTGGCGAGCAGTACTTC. As protein: CASSLETSGSGEQYF.

The J gene is TRBJ1-1, the V gene TRBV5-1; D gene ambiguous. The CDR3 totals 14 residues. CDR1 and CDR2 (germline): SGHRS, YFSETQ. With 6 bases removed from V and 0 bases from J, the gap between germline ends came to 12 bases. Here the CDR3 DNA reads TGCGCCAGCAATCGGCCAGGCATGAACACTGAAGCTTTCTTT. This sequence encodes CASNRPGMNTEAFF.

This sequence joins TRBV10-3 and TRBJ2-7, with D unresolved. This CDR3 contains 13 residues. V lost 3 bases and J lost 0, with 6 bases in between. The germline gives CDR1 ENHRY, CDR2 SYGVKD. The CDR3 DNA reads TGTGCCATCAGTGATGTCAGCTCCTACGAGCAGTACTTC. Protein: CAISDVSSYEQYF.

The chain joins TRBV11-3 to TRBJ2-1; 10 nucleotides align to TRBD2. The J segment lost 12 bases and the V segment lost 5 bases, leaving 7 bases of the junction unmatched. There are 13 residues in the CDR3. Germline V gene lookup returns CDR1 SGHNT and CDR2 YENEEA. The CDR3 sequence: CASSLSGGAAQFF. CDR3 nucleotide sequence: TGTGCCAGCAGCCTGAGCGGGGGGGCCGCGCAGTTCTTC.

V is TRBV7-2 and J is TRBJ1-5; D not resolved. V was trimmed by 5 bases and J by 0 bases, leaving 14 bases between them. This CDR3 is 16 amino acids long. The germline gives CDR1 SGHTA, CDR2 FQGNSA. The CDR3 here is CASSERAGYSNQPQHF. The CDR3 bases are TGTGCCAGCAGCGAGAGGGCAGGATATAGCAATCAGCCCCAGCATTTT.

The chain couples TRBV18 to TRBJ1-2; D remains unclear. V lost 3 bases, J lost 6 bases, and 11 bases lay in between. This CDR3 comprises 13 residues. The germline gives CDR1 KGHSH, CDR2 LQKENI. This CDR3 is CASSPDRSDGYTF. CDR3 DNA: TGTGCCAGCTCACCCGACCGGAGCGATGGCTACACCTTC.

This clone has just one count. This rearrangement joins TRBV7-8 to TRBJ2-2; D possibly corresponds to TRBD1 (5 bases). Germline values: CDR1 SGHVS, CDR2 FQNEAQ. Trimming removed 8 bases at V and 2 bases at J, with 18 bases between. The CDR3 runs to 16 residues. The CDR3: CASQTPGRANTGELFF. CDR3 DNA: TGTGCCAGCCAAACCCCGGGCAGGGCTAACACCGGGGAGCTGTTTTTT. The entire variable domain, with the rest obtained from reference TRBV7-8 and TRBJ2-2, is as follows: GAGVSQSPRYKVAKRGQDVALRCDPISGHVSLFWYQQALGQGPEFLTYFQNEAQLDKSGLPSDRFFAERPEGSVSTLKIQRTQQEDSAVYLCASQTPGRANTGELFFGEGSRLTVL.

The chain combines TRBV29-1 with TRBJ2-1; 10 bases map to TRBD2. Germline V gene sequence: CDR1 SQVTM, CDR2 ANQGSEA. The CDR3 has 13 amino acids. V shed 5 bases, J shed 7 bases, and the junction held 5 bases outside the gene matches. CDR3 region: CSVSGLAVNEQFF. Written as DNA, the CDR3 is TGCAGCGTTTCCGGACTAGCGGTAAATGAGCAGTTCTTC.

This rearrangement joins TRBV7-2 to TRBJ2-1, with 12 bases lining up with TRBD2. The CDR3 is 14 residues long. With 8 bases clipped from V and 8 bases from J, the junction kept 7 bases outside the gene matches. Per germline, CDR1 SGHTA and CDR2 FQGNSA. The chain's CDR3 is CASLAGGPRDEQFF. As DNA, the CDR3 is TGTGCCAGCCTAGCGGGAGGGCCTCGGGATGAGCAGTTCTTC.

V is TRBV5-1 and J is TRBJ1-2, with 7 nucleotides matching TRBD1. The CDR3 totals 13 residues. Germline trimming cut 0 bases from V and 7 bases from J; bases unmatched to any gene: 3. Per the germline V gene, CDR1 is SGHRS and CDR2 is YFSETQ. The CDR3 DNA reads TGCGCCAGCAGCTTGGCAGGGGGGTTTGGCTACACCTTC. This codes for CASSLAGGFGYTF. Using reference TRBV5-1 and TRBJ1-2 for the parts outside the CDR3, the full variable domain is KAGVTQTPRYLIKTRGQQVTLSCSPISGHRSVSWYQQTPGQGLQFLFEYFSETQRNKGNFPGRFSGRQFSNSRSEMNVSTLELGDSALYLCASSLAGGFGYTFGSGTRLTVV.

The chain combines TRBV9 with TRBJ2-3; 8 positions match TRBD1. The J segment lost 1 base and the V segment lost 4 bases, leaving 5 bases of the junction unmatched. CDR1 and CDR2 (germline): SGDLS, YYNGEE. The CDR3 has 15 residues. This CDR3 reads CASSSRTGRTDTQYF. The CDR3 nucleotides are TGTGCCAGCAGCTCGCGGACAGGGCGCACAGATACGCAGTATTTT.